What follows are 16 T cell receptor beta chains derived from one specimen sequenced in a study of blood T cells in healthy people across ages. A sample-barcoded 5' primer and a J-beta primer mix were used in a second PCR of roughly 6 to 12 cycles. TCRdb reprocessed the 5' RACE reads with MiXCR, giving one entry per CDR3 protein. The sample consists of 600,000 to 1,000,000 distinct CDR3 sequences, more than 20% of them appearing once. In addition, the sample was reused for a study of T cells of mothers and their children.

Input material: blood. The source is a boy between 10 and 17 years old in good health.

The rearrangement links TRBV28 to TRBJ2-5; the D gene is possibly TRBD1 (6 bases). The germline gives CDR1 MDHEN, CDR2 SYDVKM. V was shortened by 6 bases and J by 5 bases, with 13 bases between the two germline ends. This CDR3 is built from 13 residues. The CDR3 sequence is CASRRTEGETQYF. The CDR3 bases are TGTGCCAGCAGGCGGACAGAAGGGGAGACCCAGTACTTC.

The chain uses TRBV9 and TRBJ2-5; TRBD2 might be the D (5 bases). The J call may be mistaken, given a closer DNA end match to TRBJ2-1. CDR3 length: 14 residues. CDR1 SGDLS and CDR2 YYNGEE come from the germline V gene. The chain's CDR3 is CASSPEGGSNEQFF. DNA of the CDR3: TGTGCCAGCAGCCCCGAAGGAGGTTCCAATGAGCAGTTCTTC.

J is TRBJ2-7 and V is TRBV29-1; no reliable D call. Germline V gene sequence: CDR1 SQVTM, CDR2 ANQGSEA. V lost 1 base and J lost 0, with 13 bases in between. CDR3 length: 15 residues. The CDR3, as DNA: TGCAGCGTTGAAGTCCCAGGACCGAGCTCCTACGAGCAGTACTTC. The encoded protein is CSVEVPGPSSYEQYF.

This clonotype occurred a few times. The rearrangement uses TRBV12-3 or TRBV12-4 and TRBJ1-2; D perhaps matches TRBD1 (5 bases). Between the trimmed V and J ends, which lost 3 bases and 8 bases, there was a span of 19 bases. The CDR3 sequence is 15 residues long. CDR3 sequence reads: CASSFAGLPGDGYTF. CDR3 DNA sequence: TGTGCCAGCAGTTTTGCGGGCCTCCCGGGGGACGGCTACACCTTC.

This rearrangement joins TRBV27 to TRBJ2-2; 7 bases are shared with TRBD1. The ends lost 7 bases at V and 6 bases at J; junction bases unmatched: 11. The CDR3 runs 15 residues. Germline V CDR1 and CDR2: MNHEY, SMNVEV (reference sequence). The CDR3 DNA reads as TGTGCCAGCAAACTGGGACAGCTAATCGCCGGGGAGCTGTTTTTT. Encoded protein: CASKLGQLIAGELFF.

In its sample, this clonotype was seen a few times. The gene calls are TRBV28 and TRBJ2-7; 10 bases fit TRBD2. Germline V gene sequence: CDR1 MDHEN, CDR2 SYDVKM. There are 11 residues in the CDR3. The trim removed 10 bases at V and 12 bases at J, leaving 9 bases unmatched. This CDR3 is CAIGGLAGAYF. The DNA for the CDR3 is TGTGCCATTGGGGGGCTAGCGGGAGCGTACTTC.

This clonotype has more than one count but fewer than ten. The chain is built from TRBV7-8 and TRBJ2-3; D is ambiguous. Trimming removed 1 base at V and 3 bases at J, with 8 bases between. Germline assignment: CDR1 SGHVS and CDR2 FQNEAQ. The CDR3 runs 14 residues. CDR3 loop: CASSLEAATDTQYF. In DNA form, the CDR3 reads TGTGCCAGCAGCTTAGAGGCAGCAACAGATACGCAGTATTTT.

This clonotype has only one observation. V gene TRBV19 combines with J gene TRBJ2-4; unclear D gene. This CDR3 has 12 residues. With 5 bases removed from V and 6 bases from J, the gap between germline ends came to 8 bases. Germline-derived CDR1 and CDR2 are LNHDA and SQIVND (reference sequence). CDR3 loop: CASSATRNIQYF. In nucleotides, the CDR3 is TGTGCCAGTAGTGCTACGCGAAACATTCAGTACTTC.

This clonotype turned up a few times. The CDR3 DNA follows: TGTGCCAGTAGTCCCGGGACTAGCGGGGGGACCCAGTACTTC. Translation: CASSPGTSGGTQYF. The chain recombines TRBV19 with TRBJ2-5, with 14 bases identical to TRBD2. V was pared by 5 bases and J by 7 bases, with 3 bases of the junction left unmatched. The germline V gene has CDR1 LNHDA and CDR2 SQIVND (reference sequence). CDR3 length: 14 amino acids.

This clonotype was detected only a few times. The genes are TRBV5-1 and TRBJ2-5; no clear D. Deletions cut 0 bases from V and 0 bases from J, with 6 bases between. The germline V gene has CDR1 SGHRS and CDR2 YFSETQ. CDR3 size: 14 residues. As DNA, the CDR3 is TGCGCCAGCAGCTTGGAAGTAAACCAAGAGACCCAGTACTTC. This codes for CASSLEVNQETQYF.

This chain links TRBV7-9 with TRBJ1-4; no clear D. The V end was cut by 1 base, the J end by 8 bases, with 11 bases between. Germline V CDR1 and CDR2: SEHNR, FQNEAQ (reference sequence). This CDR3 spans 14 amino acids. CDR3 bases: TGTGCCAGCAGCTTAGGGGTCGACACGGAAAAACTGTTTTTT. It is translated as CASSLGVDTEKLFF.

The genes are TRBV20-1 and TRBJ1-2, with 7 positions matching TRBD1. The ends lost 0 bases at V and 3 bases at J; junction bases unmatched: 10. Germline CDR1 DFQATT, CDR2 SNEGSKA (reference sequence). The CDR3 has 16 amino acids. This chain's CDR3 is CSARDWGGGLDYGYTF. The CDR3 nucleotides read TGCAGTGCTAGAGATTGGGGAGGGGGCCTGGACTATGGCTACACCTTC.

The gene calls are TRBV20-1 and TRBJ2-6; D remains ambiguous. Looked up from germline, CDR1 is DFQATT and CDR2 is SNEGSKA (reference sequence). V was clipped by 3 bases and J by 1 base, with 10 bases between them. The CDR3 is made up of 15 amino acids. In DNA, the CDR3 is TGCAGTGCTAGTCTAAGGGATTCTGGGGCCAACGTCCTGACTTTC. Its protein product is CSASLRDSGANVLTF.

This sequence joins TRBV12-3 or TRBV12-4 and TRBJ1-2, with D possibly matching TRBD1 (5 bases). V lost 4 bases and J lost 7, with 16 bases in between. This CDR3 has 14 residues. CDR3 loop: CASSSAGGGFGYTF. CDR3 nucleotide sequence: TGTGCCAGCAGTTCAGCCGGTGGGGGTTTTGGCTACACCTTC.

The gene calls are TRBV6-1 and TRBJ1-1, with a tentative D call TRBD1 (6 bases). The ends were cut back, 8 bases at V and 3 bases at J, with 13 bases in the middle. Germline CDR1 MNHNS, CDR2 SASEGT. The CDR3 totals 13 residues. In DNA form, the CDR3 reads TGTGCCAGCGATACAGGGTATGACACTGAAGCTTTCTTT. It translates to CASDTGYDTEAFF.

V and J are TRBV3-1 and TRBJ2-2; D not certain. The V gene lost 0 bases and the J gene lost 9 bases, with 11 bases spanning the gap. This CDR3 spans 14 amino acids. The germline V gene has CDR1 LGHDT and CDR2 YNNKEL (reference sequence). CDR3 sequence reads: CASSQDGSSRELFF. The CDR3 region has the DNA TGTGCCAGCAGCCAAGATGGGTCCTCCCGGGAGCTGTTTTTT. The full variable domain, completed using reference TRBV3-1 and TRBJ2-2, is DTAVSQTPKYLVTQMGNDKSIKCEQNLGHDTMYWYKQDSKKFLKIMFSYNNKELIINETVPNRFSPKSPDKAHLNLHINSLELGDSAVYFCASSQDGSSRELFFGEGSRLTVL.